These T cell receptor beta chains were read from a single sample in a study of cytomegalovirus exposure and HLA in healthy donors. Using immunoSEQ multiplex PCR, the repertoire was profiled, and TCRdb retains in-frame clones only, with some absent. The profile covers 55,000 to 80,000 clones, with roughly two thirds appearing a single time and roughly 1.9% taken by the ten largest. Source material: PBMCs. The receptors were gathered from a young woman in good health and CMV-seronegative. CDR3s include the opening cysteine and the closing phenylalanine or tryptophan. The D gene is left open where the match is weak. The listing skips clone size in some rows; elsewhere it reads once, few, many or a size class.

CDR3 protein | CDR3 DNA | CDR3 length | J gene | D gene | clone size | V gene
CASSLSGGPETQYF | TGTGCCAGCAGCTTAAGCGGGGGGCCAGAGACCCAGTACTTC | 14 | TRBJ2-5 | TRBD2 | NA | TRBV7-3
CASSPLLAGVGNEQFF | TGTGCCAGCAGCCCACTACTAGCGGGGGTGGGGAATGAGCAGTTCTTC | 16 | TRBJ2-1 | TRBD2 | NA | TRBV5-6
CASSYRQGSTEAFF | TGTGCCAGCAGTTACAGGCAGGGCAGCACTGAAGCTTTCTTT | 14 | TRBJ1-1 | NA | NA | TRBV6-5
CASSSDWPAGSTDTQYF | TGCGCCAGCAGCTCGGATTGGCCAGCGGGGAGCACAGATACGCAGTATTTT | 17 | TRBJ2-3 | TRBD2 | once | TRBV5-1
CATSRDLAVPTEAFF | TGTGCCACCAGCAGAGATCTGGCGGTCCCCACTGAAGCTTTCTTT | 15 | TRBJ1-1 | NA | NA | TRBV15
CASSPGTVTDTQYF | TGCGCCAGCAGCCCCGGGACAGTTACAGATACGCAGTATTTT | 14 | TRBJ2-3 | TRBD1 | NA | TRBV5-1
CASSSDRKQPQHF | TGTGCCAGCAGTTCTGACAGAAAGCAGCCCCAGCATTTT | 13 | TRBJ1-5 | NA | few | TRBV6-1
CASSPAMPSLYEQYF | TGTGCCAGCAGCCCCGCGATGCCCTCCCTCTACGAGCAGTACTTC | 15 | TRBJ2-7 | NA | NA | TRBV7-2
CASSRTLQGNTEAFF | TGTGCCAGCAGCCGGACGCTTCAGGGGAACACTGAAGCTTTCTTT | 15 | TRBJ1-1 | NA | NA | TRBV5-4
CASSQETNGGEETEAFF | TGTGCCAGCAGCCAAGAAACCAACGGCGGTGAAGAGACTGAAGCTTTCTTT | 17 | TRBJ1-1 | NA | NA | TRBV5-4
CASSSSGGLNYEQYF | TGTGCCAGCAGCAGTAGCGGGGGGCTAAATTACGAGCAGTACTTC | 15 | TRBJ2-7 | TRBD2 | NA | TRBV7-8
CASSPRVSLDTQYF | TGTGCCAGCAGCCCCCGGGTTAGTTTGGATACGCAGTATTTT | 14 | TRBJ2-3 | NA | once | TRBV9
CSVSADRGDQLQHF | TGCAGCGTCTCCGCCGACAGGGGGGATCAGCTCCAGCATTTT | 14 | TRBJ1-5 | TRBD1 | NA | TRBV29-1
CASSLRRGNSGNTIYF | TGTGCCAGCAGCTTGCGGCGAGGGAACTCTGGAAACACCATATATTTT | 16 | TRBJ1-3 | NA | once | TRBV5-8
CASGPGLPGGADEQFF | TGTGCCAGCGGGCCGGGACTACCTGGGGGAGCGGATGAGCAGTTCTTC | 16 | TRBJ2-1 | TRBD2 | once | TRBV2
CSVDRVSGNEQFF | TGCAGCGTTGACAGGGTATCCGGCAATGAGCAGTTCTTC | 13 | TRBJ2-1 | NA | NA | TRBV29-1
CASSHSRGTANTEAFF | TGCGCCAGCAGCCACAGTAGAGGGACAGCGAACACTGAAGCTTTCTTT | 16 | TRBJ1-1 | TRBD1 | NA | TRBV4-1
CASSFTTPLGQGAWNTEAFF | TGTGCCAGCAGCTTTACGACACCACTGGGACAGGGTGCTTGGAACACTGAAGCTTTCTTT | 20 | TRBJ1-1 | TRBD1 | NA | TRBV5-5
CASSRLAGGPGGGELFF | TGTGCCAGCAGCCGACTAGCGGGGGGGCCAGGGGGCGGGGAGCTGTTTTTT | 17 | TRBJ2-2 | TRBD2 | NA | TRBV11-3
CASSQDARRVEAFF | TGCGCCAGCAGCCAAGATGCTCGCAGGGTTGAAGCTTTCTTT | 14 | TRBJ1-1 | NA | NA | TRBV4-1
CASSLGTGIFLDTQYF | TGTGCCAGCAGCTTAGGTACAGGGATATTTCTAGATACGCAGTATTTT | 16 | TRBJ2-3 | NA | NA | TRBV7-9
CASRGGGQTNTEAFF | TGTGCCAGCAGGGGGGGTGGGCAGACGAACACTGAAGCTTTCTTT | 15 | TRBJ1-1 | NA | few | TRBV6-5
CASSTGGWGNQPQHF | TGTGCCAGCAGCACAGGGGGCTGGGGCAATCAGCCCCAGCATTTT | 15 | TRBJ1-5 | TRBD1 | NA | TRBV11-2
CASSLEGRQSNYGYTF | TGTGCCAGCAGCTTAGAAGGGCGACAGTCTAACTATGGCTACACCTTC | 16 | TRBJ1-2 | NA | NA | TRBV11-3
CASSSYTEAFF | TGTGCCAGCAGCTCTTACACTGAAGCTTTCTTT | 11 | TRBJ1-1 | NA | NA | TRBV6-5
CASCGTPYSGNTIYF | TGTGCCAGCTGCGGGACCCCATACTCTGGAAACACCATATATTTT | 15 | TRBJ1-3 | NA | NA | TRBV6-6
CASNYDYRGLNTEAFF | TGTGCCAGCAATTACGACTACAGGGGCTTGAACACTGAAGCTTTCTTT | 16 | TRBJ1-1 | TRBD1 | NA | TRBV6-5
CASSQGLQGSWGYTF | TGCGCCAGCAGCCAGGGGCTACAGGGCTCTTGGGGCTACACCTTC | 15 | TRBJ1-2 | NA | once | TRBV4-3
CASSSRQTNYGYTF | TGTGCCAGCAGCTCGCGACAGACCAACTATGGCTACACCTTC | 14 | TRBJ1-2 | NA | NA | TRBV7-2
CASSYSNLAGGETQYF | TGTGCCAGCAGTTACTCGAATCTAGCGGGGGGAGAGACCCAGTACTTC | 16 | TRBJ2-5 | TRBD2 | NA | TRBV6-5